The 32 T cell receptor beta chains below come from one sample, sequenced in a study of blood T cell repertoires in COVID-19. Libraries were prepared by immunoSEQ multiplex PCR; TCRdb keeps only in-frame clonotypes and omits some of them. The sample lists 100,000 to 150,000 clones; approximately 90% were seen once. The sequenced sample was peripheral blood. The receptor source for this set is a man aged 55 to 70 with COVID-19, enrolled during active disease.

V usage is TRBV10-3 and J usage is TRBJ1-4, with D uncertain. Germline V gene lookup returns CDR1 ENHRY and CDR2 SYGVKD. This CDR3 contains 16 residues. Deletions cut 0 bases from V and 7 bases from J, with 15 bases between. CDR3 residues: CAISESLAGGSEKLFF. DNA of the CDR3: TGTGCCATCAGTGAGTCGTTGGCCGGCGGCTCTGAAAAACTGTTTTTT.

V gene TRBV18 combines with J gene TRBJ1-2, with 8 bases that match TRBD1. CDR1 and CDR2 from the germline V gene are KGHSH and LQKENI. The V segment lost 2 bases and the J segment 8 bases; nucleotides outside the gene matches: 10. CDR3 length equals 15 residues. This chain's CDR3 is CASSPRTGTIIGYTF. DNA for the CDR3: TGTGCCAGCTCACCAAGGACAGGGACTATCATAGGCTACACCTTC.

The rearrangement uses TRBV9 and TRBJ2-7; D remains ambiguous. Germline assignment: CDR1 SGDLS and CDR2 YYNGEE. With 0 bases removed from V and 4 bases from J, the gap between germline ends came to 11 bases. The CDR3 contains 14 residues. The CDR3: CASSVGGVGYEQYF. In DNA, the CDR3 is TGTGCCAGCAGCGTAGGTGGAGTGGGTTACGAGCAGTACTTC.

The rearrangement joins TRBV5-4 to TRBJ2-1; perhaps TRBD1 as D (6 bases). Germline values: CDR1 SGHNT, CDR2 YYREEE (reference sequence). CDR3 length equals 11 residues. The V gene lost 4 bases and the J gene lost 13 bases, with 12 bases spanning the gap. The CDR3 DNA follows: TGTGCCAGCAGCACCACAGGGCCTCAGTTCTTC. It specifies CASSTTGPQFF. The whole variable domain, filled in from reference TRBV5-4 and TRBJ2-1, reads ETGVTQSPTHLIKTRGQQVTLRCSSQSGHNTVSWYQQALGQGPQFIFQYYREEENGRGNFPPRFSGLQFPNYSSELNVNALELDDSALYLCASSTTGPQFFGPGTRLTVL.

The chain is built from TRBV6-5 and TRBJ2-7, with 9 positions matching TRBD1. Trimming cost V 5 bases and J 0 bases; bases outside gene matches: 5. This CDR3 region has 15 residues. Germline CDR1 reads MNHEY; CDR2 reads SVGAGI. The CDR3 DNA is TGTGCCAGCAGTCCGCCGGACAGGGGCTCCTACGAGCAGTACTTC. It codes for CASSPPDRGSYEQYF.

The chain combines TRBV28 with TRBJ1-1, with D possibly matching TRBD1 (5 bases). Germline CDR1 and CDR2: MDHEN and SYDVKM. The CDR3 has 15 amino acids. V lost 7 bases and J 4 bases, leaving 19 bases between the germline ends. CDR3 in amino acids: CASTPPGREVTEAFF. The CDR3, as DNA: TGTGCCAGCACCCCCCCCGGCAGGGAGGTCACTGAAGCTTTCTTT.

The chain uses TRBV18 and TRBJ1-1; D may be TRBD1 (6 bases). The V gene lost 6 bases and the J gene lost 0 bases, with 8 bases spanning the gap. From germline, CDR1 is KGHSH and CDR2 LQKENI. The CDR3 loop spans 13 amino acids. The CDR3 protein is CASSTGLNTEAFF. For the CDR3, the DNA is TGTGCCAGCTCTACAGGGTTGAACACTGAAGCTTTCTTT.

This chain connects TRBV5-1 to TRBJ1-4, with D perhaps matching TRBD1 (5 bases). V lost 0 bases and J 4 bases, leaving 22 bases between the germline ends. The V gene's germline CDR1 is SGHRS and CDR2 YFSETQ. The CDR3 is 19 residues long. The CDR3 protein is CASSLGLGGARASNEKLFF. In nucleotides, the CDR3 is TGCGCCAGCAGCTTGGGTCTCGGGGGAGCGAGGGCCAGTAATGAAAAACTGTTTTTT. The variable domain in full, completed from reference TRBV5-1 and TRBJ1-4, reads KAGVTQTPRYLIKTRGQQVTLSCSPISGHRSVSWYQQTPGQGLQFLFEYFSETQRNKGNFPGRFSGRQFSNSRSEMNVSTLELGDSALYLCASSLGLGGARASNEKLFFGSGTQLSVL.

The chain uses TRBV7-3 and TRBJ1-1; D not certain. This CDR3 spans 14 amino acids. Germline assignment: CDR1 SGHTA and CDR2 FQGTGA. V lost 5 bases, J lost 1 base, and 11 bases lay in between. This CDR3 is CASSPGEGNTEAFF. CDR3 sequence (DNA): TGTGCCAGCAGCCCCGGAGAGGGGAACACTGAAGCTTTCTTT.

The CDR3 loop is CASSVTVSGDYNEQFF. The CDR3 nucleotides are TGTGCCAGCAGCGTGACCGTTAGCGGGGATTACAATGAGCAGTTCTTC. The chain links TRBV9 to TRBJ2-1; 8 nucleotides line up with TRBD2. The V gene end was trimmed by 2 bases and the J gene end by 4 bases; junction bases not matched to a gene: 8. Germline V gene sequence: CDR1 SGDLS, CDR2 YYNGEE. The CDR3 has 16 residues.

This CDR3 is CASSPLQNSHYGYTF. The CDR3 DNA sequence: TGTGCCAGCTCACCCCTACAGAACTCGCACTATGGCTACACCTTC. The chain has TRBV18 and TRBJ1-2; D is uncertain. Trimming removed 3 bases from V and 3 bases from J, with 14 bases in between. The CDR3 loop spans 15 amino acids. Germline V gene data show CDR1 as KGHSH and CDR2 as LQKENI.

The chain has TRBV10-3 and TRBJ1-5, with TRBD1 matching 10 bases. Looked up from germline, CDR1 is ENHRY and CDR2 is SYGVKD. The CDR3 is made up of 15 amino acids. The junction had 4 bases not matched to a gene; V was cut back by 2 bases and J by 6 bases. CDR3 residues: CAISESGQGGQPQHF. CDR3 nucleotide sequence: TGTGCCATCAGTGAGAGTGGACAGGGGGGTCAGCCCCAGCATTTT.

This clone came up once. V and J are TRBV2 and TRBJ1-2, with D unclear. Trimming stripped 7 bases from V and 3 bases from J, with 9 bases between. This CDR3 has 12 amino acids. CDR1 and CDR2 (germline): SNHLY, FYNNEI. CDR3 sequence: CASTSPDYGYTF. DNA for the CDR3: TGTGCCAGCACCTCTCCCGACTATGGCTACACCTTC. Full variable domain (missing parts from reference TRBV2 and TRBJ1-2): EPEVTQTPSHQVTQMGQEVILRCVPISNHLYFYWYRQILGQKVEFLVSFYNNEISEKSEIFDDQFSVERPDGSNFTLKIRSTKLEDSAMYFCASTSPDYGYTFGSGTRLTVV.

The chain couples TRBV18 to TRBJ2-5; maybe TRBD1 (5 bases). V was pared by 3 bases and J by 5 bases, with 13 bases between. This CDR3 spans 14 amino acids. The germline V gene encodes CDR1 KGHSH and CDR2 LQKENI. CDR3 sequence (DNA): TGTGCCAGCTCACCTTTCCAGGGCTCGGAGACCCAGTACTTC. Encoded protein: CASSPFQGSETQYF.

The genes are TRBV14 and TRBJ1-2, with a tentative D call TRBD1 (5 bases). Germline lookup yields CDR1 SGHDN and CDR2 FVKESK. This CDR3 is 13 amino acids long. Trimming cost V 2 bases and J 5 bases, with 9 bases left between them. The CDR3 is CASSQFGGYGYTF. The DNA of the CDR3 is TGTGCCAGCAGCCAATTCGGGGGTTATGGCTACACCTTC.

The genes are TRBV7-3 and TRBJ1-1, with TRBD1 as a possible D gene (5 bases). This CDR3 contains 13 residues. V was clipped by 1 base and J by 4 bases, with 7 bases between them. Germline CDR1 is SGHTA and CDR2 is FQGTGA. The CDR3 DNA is TGTGCCAGCAGCTTAATGGGGGGCACTGAAGCTTTCTTT. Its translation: CASSLMGGTEAFF.

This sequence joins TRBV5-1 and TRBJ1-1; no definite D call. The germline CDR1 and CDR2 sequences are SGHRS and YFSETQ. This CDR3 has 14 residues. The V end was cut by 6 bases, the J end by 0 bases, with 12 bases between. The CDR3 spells CASTAAGMNTEAFF. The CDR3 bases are TGCGCCAGCACGGCCGCGGGGATGAACACTGAAGCTTTCTTT.

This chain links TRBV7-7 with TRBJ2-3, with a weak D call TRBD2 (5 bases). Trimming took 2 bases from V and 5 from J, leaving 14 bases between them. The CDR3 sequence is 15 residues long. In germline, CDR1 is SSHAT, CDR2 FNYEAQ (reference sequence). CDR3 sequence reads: CASSLLGDEGDTQYF. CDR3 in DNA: TGTGCCAGCAGCTTATTGGGCGATGAGGGAGATACGCAGTATTTT.

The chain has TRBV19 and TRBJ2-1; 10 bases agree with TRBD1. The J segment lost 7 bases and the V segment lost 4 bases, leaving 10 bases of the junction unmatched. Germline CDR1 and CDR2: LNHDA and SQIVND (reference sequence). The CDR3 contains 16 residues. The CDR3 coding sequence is TGTGCCAGTAGTAGGAAACCGGGACAGGGGTGGAATGAGCAGTTCTTC. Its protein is CASSRKPGQGWNEQFF.

The CDR3 protein is CATTGNSYNEQFF. The CDR3 coding sequence is TGTGCCACCACGGGTAACTCCTACAATGAGCAGTTCTTC. This chain joins TRBV15 and TRBJ2-1; no clear D. Germline V gene lookup returns CDR1 LNHNV and CDR2 YYDKDF (reference sequence). The CDR3 length is 13 residues. The V gene lost 7 bases and the J gene lost 0 bases, with 7 bases spanning the gap.

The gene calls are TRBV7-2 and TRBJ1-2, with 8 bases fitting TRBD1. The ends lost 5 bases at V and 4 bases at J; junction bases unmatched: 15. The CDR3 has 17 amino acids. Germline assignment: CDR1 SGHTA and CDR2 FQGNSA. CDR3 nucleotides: TGTGCCAGCAGCCAACAACAGGGGGTCCGGGGCAGCTATGGCTACACCTTC. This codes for CASSQQQGVRGSYGYTF. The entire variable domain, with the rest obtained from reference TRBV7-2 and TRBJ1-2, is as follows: GAGVSQSPSNKVTEKGKDVELRCDPISGHTALYWYRQSLGQGLEFLIYFQGNSAPDKSGLPSDRFSAERTGGSVSTLTIQRTQQEDSAVYLCASSQQQGVRGSYGYTFGSGTRLTVV.

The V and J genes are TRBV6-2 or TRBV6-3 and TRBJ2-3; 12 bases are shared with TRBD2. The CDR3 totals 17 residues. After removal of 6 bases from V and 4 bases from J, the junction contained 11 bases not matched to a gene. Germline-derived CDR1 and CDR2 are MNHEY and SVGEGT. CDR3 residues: CASSLDPSGGASDTQYF. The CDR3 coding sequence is TGTGCCAGCAGCCTCGACCCTAGCGGGGGGGCCTCAGATACGCAGTATTTT.

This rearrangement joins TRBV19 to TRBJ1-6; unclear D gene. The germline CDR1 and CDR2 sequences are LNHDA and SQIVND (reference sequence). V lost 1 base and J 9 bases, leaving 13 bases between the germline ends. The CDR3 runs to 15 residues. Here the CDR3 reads CASSIGEILRSPLHF. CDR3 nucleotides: TGTGCCAGTAGTATAGGAGAAATTTTGCGTTCACCCCTCCACTTT.

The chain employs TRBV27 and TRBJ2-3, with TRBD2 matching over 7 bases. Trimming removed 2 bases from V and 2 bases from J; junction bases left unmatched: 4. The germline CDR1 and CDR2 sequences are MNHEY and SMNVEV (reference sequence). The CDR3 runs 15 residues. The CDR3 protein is CASSLRRGDTDTQYF. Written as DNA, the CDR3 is TGTGCCAGCAGTTTACGACGGGGGGACACAGATACGCAGTATTTT.

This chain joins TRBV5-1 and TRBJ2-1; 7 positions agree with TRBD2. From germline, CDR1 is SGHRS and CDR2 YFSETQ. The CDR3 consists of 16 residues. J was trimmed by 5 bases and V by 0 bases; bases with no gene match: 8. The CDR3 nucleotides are TGCGCCAGCAGCTTGGGAGTAGCGGGTATAGACAATGAGCAGTTCTTC. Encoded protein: CASSLGVAGIDNEQFF.

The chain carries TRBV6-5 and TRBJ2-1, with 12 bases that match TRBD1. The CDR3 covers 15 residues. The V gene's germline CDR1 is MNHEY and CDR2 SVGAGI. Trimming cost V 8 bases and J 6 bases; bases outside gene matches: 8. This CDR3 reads CASQTGTGGPNEQFF. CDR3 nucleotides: TGTGCCAGCCAGACCGGGACAGGGGGCCCCAATGAGCAGTTCTTC.

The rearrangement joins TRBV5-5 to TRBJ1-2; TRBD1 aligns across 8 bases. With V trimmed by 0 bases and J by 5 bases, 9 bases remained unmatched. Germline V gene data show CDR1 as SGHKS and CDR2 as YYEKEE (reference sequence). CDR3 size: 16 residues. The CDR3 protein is CASSLDLLQGGYGYTF. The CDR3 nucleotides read TGTGCCAGCAGCTTGGACTTACTACAGGGGGGTTATGGCTACACCTTC.

DNA for the CDR3: TGTGCCAGCAGCTTACAGGTTTGGGAAAAACTGTTTTTT. Translation gives CASSLQVWEKLFF. The chain uses TRBV7-6 and TRBJ1-4; D call uncertain. Germline loops: CDR1 SGHVS, CDR2 FNYEAQ. Deletions cut 2 bases from V and 8 bases from J, with 9 bases between. This CDR3 has 13 amino acids.

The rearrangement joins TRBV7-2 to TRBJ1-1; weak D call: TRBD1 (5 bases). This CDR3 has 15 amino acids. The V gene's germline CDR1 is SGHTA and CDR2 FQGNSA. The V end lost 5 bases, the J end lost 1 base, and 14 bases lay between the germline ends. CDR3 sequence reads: CASSPIGRGNTEAFF. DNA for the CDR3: TGTGCCAGCAGCCCTATTGGGAGGGGGAACACTGAAGCTTTCTTT. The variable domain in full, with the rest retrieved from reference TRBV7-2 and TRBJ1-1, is GAGVSQSPSNKVTEKGKDVELRCDPISGHTALYWYRQSLGQGLEFLIYFQGNSAPDKSGLPSDRFSAERTGGSVSTLTIQRTQQEDSAVYLCASSPIGRGNTEAFFGQGTRLTVV.

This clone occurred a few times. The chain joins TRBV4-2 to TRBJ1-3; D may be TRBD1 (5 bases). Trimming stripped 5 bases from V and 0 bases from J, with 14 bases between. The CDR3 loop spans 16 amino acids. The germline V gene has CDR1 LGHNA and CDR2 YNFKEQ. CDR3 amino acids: CASSTRREDSGNTIYF. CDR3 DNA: TGTGCCAGCAGCACACGCAGGGAAGACTCTGGAAACACCATATATTTT.

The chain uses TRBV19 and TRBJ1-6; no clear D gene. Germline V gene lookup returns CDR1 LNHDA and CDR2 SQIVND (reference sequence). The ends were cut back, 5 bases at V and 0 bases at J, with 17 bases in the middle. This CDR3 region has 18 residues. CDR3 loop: CASSPEAMLSSYNSPLHF. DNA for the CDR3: TGTGCCAGTAGTCCCGAAGCAATGCTAAGCTCCTATAATTCACCCCTCCACTTT. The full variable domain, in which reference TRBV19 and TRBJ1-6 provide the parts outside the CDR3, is DGGITQSPKYLFRKEGQNVTLSCEQNLNHDAMYWYRQDPGQGLRLIYYSQIVNDFQKGDIAEGYSVSREKKESFPLTVTSAQKNPTAFYLCASSPEAMLSSYNSPLHFGNGTRLTVT.

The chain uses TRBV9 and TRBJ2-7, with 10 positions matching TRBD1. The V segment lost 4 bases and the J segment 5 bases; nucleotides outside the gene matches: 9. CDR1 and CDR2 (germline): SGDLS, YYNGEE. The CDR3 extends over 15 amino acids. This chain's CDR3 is CASSPPGQGLDEQYF. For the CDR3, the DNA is TGTGCCAGCAGCCCGCCGGGACAGGGGCTCGACGAGCAGTACTTC. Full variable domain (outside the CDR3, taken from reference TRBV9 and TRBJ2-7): DSGVTQTPKHLITATGQRVTLRCSPRSGDLSVYWYQQSLDQGLQFLIQYYNGEERAKGNILERFSAQQFPDLHSELNLSSLELGDSALYFCASSPPGQGLDEQYFGPGTRLTVT.